This is a list of T cell receptor beta chains from one sample in a study of PD-1 blockade in classical Hodgkin lymphoma. Using immunoSEQ multiplex PCR, the repertoire was profiled, and TCRdb retains in-frame clones only, with some absent. The sample consists of 20,000 or so clones, approximately 79% of them appearing once. Sequencing was performed on peripheral blood mononuclear cells (PBMCs), taken before the fourth cycle of nivolumab. The receptor source for this set is a human donor with classical Hodgkin lymphoma. CDR3s include the opening cysteine and the closing phenylalanine or tryptophan. D genes are given only for firm matches. Clone size is shown for a subset of rows, as once, few, many or a class of expanded clone.

size,V,length,D,J,DNA,CDR3
.,TRBV28,13,.,TRBJ2-4,TGTGCCAGCAACGGGGTAGCCAAAAACATTCAGTACTTC,CASNGVAKNIQYF
.,TRBV13,16,TRBD1,TRBJ2-5,TGTGCCAGCAGCTTTGGACAGGGGGATTTCGAGGAGACCCAGTACTTC,CASSFGQGDFEETQYF
.,TRBV4-1,16,TRBD2,TRBJ2-7,TGCGCCAGCAGCCCGGGCTTAGCGGGGGTTCCGTACGAGCAGTACTTC,CASSPGLAGVPYEQYF
.,TRBV2,14,TRBD1,TRBJ1-5,TGTGCCAGCAGCAGGGGACAGGGCAATCAGCCCCAGCATTTT,CASSRGQGNQPQHF
once,TRBV7-8,15,.,TRBJ2-2,TGTGCCAGCAGCAAAGCTGGGGGCGTTACCGGGGAGCTGTTTTTT,CASSKAGGVTGELFF
.,TRBV7-6,13,.,TRBJ1-6,TGTGCCAGCAGTAGAGTTGGGGTTTCACCCCTCCACTTT,CASSRVGVSPLHF
once,TRBV7-9,14,.,TRBJ1-1,TGTGCCAGCAGCTTAGGACAAACGAACACTGAAGCTTTCTTT,CASSLGQTNTEAFF
.,TRBV10-3,16,.,TRBJ1-2,TGTGCCATCAGTGAGTCCGGTCAGCTACCTGTCTATGGCTACACCTTC,CAISESGQLPVYGYTF
.,TRBV29-1,18,TRBD2,TRBJ2-2,TGCAGCGTTGAATCGTCGGGACTAGCGTCCCGGAACACCGGGGAGCTGTTTTTT,CSVESSGLASRNTGELFF
.,TRBV4-1,15,.,TRBJ2-2,TGCGCCAGCAGCCAAGGCCAGGGAGGTACCGGGGAGCTGTTTTTT,CASSQGQGGTGELFF
.,TRBV11-2,14,.,TRBJ2-1,TGTGCCAGCAGCTTAGATGGCGGGGTCAATGAGCAGTTCTTC,CASSLDGGVNEQFF